This T cell receptor beta chain was identified in a study of CD8+CD57+ T cells in acquired aplastic anemia. Overall study: DNA recovered from sorted CD4+ and CD8+ cells had a mean of approximately 3.4 ug. Findings of the study overall: For CD8+ Simpson's diversity, patients and controls showed no significant difference.

As regards this clonotype: Its antigen remains unidentified.

The use of genomic DNA as template underpinned the TCR beta VDJ and CDR3 profiling. TCRdb analysed the reads with MiXCR anew, one entry per CDR3 protein. The repertoire holds approximately 150,000 distinct CDR3 sequences, with around half as singletons. Those patients picked for sequencing had displayed CD8+CD57+ cell expansion on flow cytometry. The patients, all of them, had severe acquired aplastic anemia. Germline V gene sequence: CDR1 LNHDA, CDR2 SQIVND (reference sequence). The trim removed 6 bases at V and 5 bases at J, leaving 5 bases unmatched. The CDR3 consists of 14 residues. The receptor was derived from a human donor with aplastic anemia. The chain couples TRBV19 to TRBJ2-1; 9 bases align to TRBD1. The sequenced sample was sorted CD4+, CD8+, or CD8+CD57+ T cells (not recorded which) from PBMCs. CDR3 in amino acids: CASRPGTGNNEQFF. CDR3 bases: TGTGCCAGTAGACCCGGGACAGGGAACAATGAGCAGTTCTTC.